The T cell receptor beta chain under discussion was sequenced for a study of identical twins. Study-wide results and limits: Invariant MAIT and iNKT cells could partly confound zero-insertion analyses. Twin pairs' shared out-of-frame alpha sequences were enriched in low generation probability.

The CDR3 runs to 13 residues. Germline V gene lookup returns CDR1 LGHNA and CDR2 YSLEER. Trimming left V 0 bases short and J 7 bases short, with 9 bases between. Unique molecular identifiers were in the cDNA, with template-switch universal primer binding. TCRdb re-called the 5' RACE reads through MiXCR, storing one row per CDR3 protein. Found here are about 250,000 distinct CDR3 sequences, more than 12% of them singletons; the top ten hold 8.8%. About this clonotype itself: No antigen is known for it.

The TCR comes from a woman aged 18 to 35 in good health. J is TRBJ1-2 and V is TRBV4-3; D unresolved. The source material was memory (CD45RO+) T cells sorted from blood. CDR3 coding DNA: TGCGCCAGCAGCCAAGATAGCAAGGGTGGCTACACCTTC. Protein: CASSQDSKGGYTF.